The 26 T cell receptor beta chains presented below share a single source sample, sequenced in a study of patients and donors after allogeneic stem cell transplantation. TCRdb passed the RT-PCR reads through MiXCR, listing each CDR3 protein once. The sample shows 400,000 to 500,000 distinct CDR3 sequences, about a sixth of them seen only once. Sequenced input: blood, either unsorted or a sorted T cell fraction (not recorded which). The receptors were gathered from a human donor who was either an allogeneic HSCT recipient or a stem cell or donor lymphocyte infusion donor (not recorded which). It is not recorded whose cells these are; they may come from a transplant donor.

The rearrangement links TRBV4-3 to TRBJ1-6; D is ambiguous. Germline CDR1 and CDR2: LGHNA and YSLEER. This CDR3 has 15 amino acids. Trimming took 0 bases from V and 7 from J, leaving 10 bases between them. The CDR3 loop reads CASSQDWDKNSPLHF. CDR3 bases: TGCGCCAGCAGCCAAGACTGGGATAAGAATTCACCCCTCCACTTT.

The chain couples TRBV4-1 to TRBJ2-6; D is perhaps TRBD1 (6 bases). The V gene lost 3 bases and the J gene lost 5 bases, with 14 bases spanning the gap. Germline CDR1 MGHRA, CDR2 YSYEKL. CDR3 size: 16 residues. The CDR3 DNA follows: TGCGCCAGCAGCCAGCACAGGGCGGGTCGGGCCAACGTCCTGACTTTC. Translation: CASSQHRAGRANVLTF.

This clonotype has at least ten counts. This chain joins TRBV4-1 and TRBJ1-4, with D maybe TRBD1 (5 bases). Germline V CDR1 and CDR2: MGHRA, YSYEKL. This CDR3 contains 14 residues. Trimming stripped 5 bases from V and 7 bases from J, with 14 bases between. The chain's CDR3 is CASSTTGAPEKLFF. As DNA, the CDR3 is TGCGCCAGCAGCACCACAGGAGCGCCTGAAAAACTGTTTTTT.

V is TRBV3-1 and J is TRBJ2-1; 10 bases are a match to TRBD2. V was clipped by 4 bases and J by 8 bases; unmatched bases: 17. The CDR3 has 18 residues. The germline V gene has CDR1 LGHDT and CDR2 YNNKEL (reference sequence). CDR3 coding DNA: TGTGCCAGCAGCCTAAAATCCGTTACTAGCGGGATTGCCGATGAGCAGTTCTTC. Its protein is CASSLKSVTSGIADEQFF.

A few counts support this clonotype. The genes are TRBV20-1 and TRBJ2-1; TRBD1 aligns across 8 bases. The CDR3 extends over 13 amino acids. Germline CDR1 reads DFQATT; CDR2 reads SNEGSKA (reference sequence). Trimming cost V 8 bases and J 6 bases; bases outside gene matches: 9. The CDR3 spells CSIPGQASNEQFF. The CDR3 bases are TGCAGTATCCCGGGACAGGCCAGCAATGAGCAGTTCTTC.

The chain is built from TRBV5-5 and TRBJ2-2, with TRBD2 matching over 8 bases. This CDR3 has 16 residues. Trimming cost V 2 bases and J 4 bases; bases outside gene matches: 7. Germline-derived CDR1 and CDR2 are SGHKS and YYEKEE (reference sequence). The CDR3 DNA reads TGTGCCAGCAGCTTTCACGGGGGGGCGCGCACCGGGGAGCTGTTTTTT. It translates to CASSFHGGARTGELFF.

This clonotype occurred a few times. The rearrangement uses TRBV7-2 and TRBJ1-5, with D perhaps TRBD1 (6 bases). From germline, CDR1 is SGHTA and CDR2 FQGNSA. This CDR3 is built from 15 residues. V lost 7 bases and J 4 bases, leaving 17 bases between the germline ends. CDR3 protein: CASTETGPRNQPQHF. In DNA form, the CDR3 reads TGTGCCAGCACCGAAACAGGGCCCCGAAATCAGCCCCAGCATTTT.

This sequence joins TRBV7-9 and TRBJ2-7; 8 nucleotides match TRBD1. The CDR3 totals 14 residues. Germline-derived CDR1 and CDR2 are SEHNR and FQNEAQ (reference sequence). J lost 7 bases, V lost 5 bases, and 10 bases had no gene match. CDR3 coding DNA: TGTGCCAGCAGCCGCCGGGACAGGTGGGGTGAGCAGTACTTC. Translation: CASSRRDRWGEQYF.

A few counts support this clonotype. V and J are TRBV4-3 and TRBJ2-6, with D possibly TRBD2 on 6 matching bases. This CDR3 is 17 amino acids long. V was clipped by 1 base and J by 4 bases, with 14 bases between them. Per germline, CDR1 LGHNA and CDR2 YSLEER. Here the CDR3 DNA reads TGCGCCAGCAGCCAAGGGGAAGGGAGGACGGGGGCCAACGTCCTGACTTTC. As protein: CASSQGEGRTGANVLTF.

This clonotype has a handful of counts. This rearrangement joins TRBV12-3 or TRBV12-4 to TRBJ1-2, with D uncertain. The CDR3 is 12 residues long. Trimming stripped 10 bases from V and 2 bases from J, with 11 bases between. The DNA of the CDR3 is TGTGCCACCTACCACAGAAACTATGGCTACACCTTC. Amino acid sequence: CATYHRNYGYTF.

Only a few counts were recorded for this clonotype. J is TRBJ2-1 and V is TRBV6-1; D might be TRBD2 (6 bases). Germline V gene lookup returns CDR1 MNHNS and CDR2 SASEGT. The V gene lost 10 bases and the J gene lost 6 bases, with 25 bases spanning the gap. There are 16 residues in the CDR3. For the CDR3, the DNA is TGTGCCACCCACCGGACCCCTAGCGCTCCGGCCAATGAGCAGTTCTTC. Its translation is CATHRTPSAPANEQFF.

J is TRBJ2-1 and V is TRBV7-8; D gene uncertain. In germline, CDR1 is SGHVS, CDR2 FQNEAQ. Trimming shortened V by 6 bases and J by 14 bases, and 14 bases separated the two germline ends. The CDR3 loop spans 11 amino acids. CDR3 sequence reads: CASRHYPRKFF. The CDR3 DNA reads TGTGCCAGCAGACACTATCCTCGAAAGTTCTTC.

The chain has TRBV18 and TRBJ2-1; TRBD1 is a possible D gene (5 bases). The CDR3 loop spans 15 amino acids. Germline lookup yields CDR1 KGHSH and CDR2 LQKENI. V was shortened by 0 bases and J by 7 bases, with 13 bases between the two germline ends. The CDR3 DNA follows: TGTGCCAGCTCACCACCCGACAGCCCCGGGAATGAGCAGTTCTTC. This codes for CASSPPDSPGNEQFF.

This clonotype was detected only a few times. The chain combines TRBV27 with TRBJ1-2, with 7 bases aligning to TRBD1. V was pared by 5 bases and J by 8 bases, with 5 bases of the junction left unmatched. The CDR3 covers 12 residues. Germline V gene data show CDR1 as MNHEY and CDR2 as SMNVEV (reference sequence). CDR3 DNA sequence: TGTGCCAGCAGTCTTACAGGGGTGGGCTACACCTTC. This translates into CASSLTGVGYTF.

CDR3 DNA sequence: TGTGCCATCAGTGGAGGGGCGCCCTATGGCTACACCTTC. It specifies CAISGGAPYGYTF. The genes are TRBV10-3 and TRBJ1-2; maybe TRBD1 (5 bases). CDR1 and CDR2 (germline): ENHRY, SYGVKD. Trimming shortened V by 4 bases and J by 4 bases, and 10 bases separated the two germline ends. The CDR3 loop spans 13 amino acids.

This clonotype has a handful of counts. J is TRBJ2-7 and V is TRBV11-3, with unresolved D. The CDR3 has 12 residues. The germline CDR1 and CDR2 sequences are SGHNT and YENEEA. V gave up 4 bases and J gave up 6 bases, with 10 bases separating them. CDR3 in DNA: TGTGCCAGCAGCTCCACCATAGCCGAGCAGTACTTC. This sequence encodes CASSSTIAEQYF.

The chain employs TRBV7-2 and TRBJ1-5, with 11 bases fitting TRBD1. After removal of 5 bases from V and 6 bases from J, the junction contained 6 bases not matched to a gene. Per the germline V gene, CDR1 is SGHTA and CDR2 is FQGNSA. CDR3 length equals 15 residues. The CDR3 sequence is CASSPGTGGSQPQHF. The CDR3 DNA reads as TGTGCCAGCAGCCCCGGGACAGGGGGTAGTCAGCCCCAGCATTTT.

This clonotype has ten or more counts. This chain connects TRBV29-1 to TRBJ2-1; D gene ambiguous. This CDR3 contains 14 residues. The V end lost 2 bases, the J end lost 8 bases, and 16 bases lay between the germline ends. Germline V gene lookup returns CDR1 SQVTM and CDR2 ANQGSEA. The CDR3 loop reads CSVEYRLVRDEQFF. In DNA, the CDR3 is TGCAGCGTTGAATATCGGCTAGTTAGGGATGAGCAGTTCTTC.

V is TRBV28 and J is TRBJ2-3; a possible D gene is TRBD1 (7 bases). The CDR3 contains 14 residues. V dropped 5 bases and J dropped 5 bases, with 14 bases sitting between them. Germline values: CDR1 MDHEN, CDR2 SYDVKM. The chain's CDR3 is CASSARGAGDTQYF. The CDR3 coding sequence is TGTGCCAGCAGTGCCAGGGGGGCGGGAGATACGCAGTATTTT.

This clonotype was found a few times. The V and J genes are TRBV4-2 and TRBJ1-1; D gene ambiguous. Trimming removed 1 base from V and 4 bases from J, with 16 bases in between. The CDR3 consists of 16 residues. CDR1 and CDR2 from the germline V gene are LGHNA and YNFKEQ. The CDR3 spells CASSQVALRRPTEAFF. CDR3 DNA sequence: TGTGCCAGCAGCCAAGTCGCTTTGCGGCGACCCACTGAAGCTTTCTTT.

The rearrangement links TRBV7-9 to TRBJ1-1; D is perhaps TRBD1 (6 bases). V shed 5 bases and J shed 4 bases, with 14 bases lying between them. The CDR3 consists of 14 residues. Germline lookup yields CDR1 SEHNR and CDR2 FQNEAQ (reference sequence). The CDR3: CASSIGGLVTEAFF. CDR3 DNA: TGTGCCAGCAGCATAGGGGGGTTGGTCACTGAAGCTTTCTTT.

This clonotype showed up just a few times. The V gene is TRBV12-3 or TRBV12-4, the J gene TRBJ1-6; no clear D. This CDR3 is built from 16 residues. V was shortened by 6 bases and J by 8 bases, with 20 bases between the two germline ends. The CDR3 DNA is TGTGCCAGCAGCCTTGCGACTGGCAGGTTACATTCACCCCTCCACTTT. Residues: CASSLATGRLHSPLHF.

In DNA form, the CDR3 reads TGTGCCATTCGACGAGCGGAGGGGAGGGAGCAGTACTTC. It translates to CAIRRAEGREQYF. V gene TRBV10-3 combines with J gene TRBJ2-7, with D possibly being TRBD2 (6 bases). V lost 9 bases to trimming and J lost 7 bases, with 19 bases between them. This CDR3 is built from 13 residues. CDR1 is ENHRY, CDR2 SYGVKD, per germline.

There are many counts of this clonotype. The chain combines TRBV27 with TRBJ2-1, with D perhaps matching TRBD1 (5 bases). V was clipped by 8 bases and J by 2 bases, with 16 bases between them. Per the germline V gene, CDR1 is MNHEY and CDR2 is SMNVEV (reference sequence). This CDR3 comprises 15 residues. CDR3 protein: CASDPRKGPYNEQFF. The CDR3 DNA reads as TGTGCCAGCGACCCCCGGAAGGGGCCCTACAATGAGCAGTTCTTC.

This clonotype turned up a few times. CDR3 bases: TGTGCCAGCAGCGTAGGGTGGGATTCCGCTTTCTTT. This encodes CASSVGWDSAFF. This chain links TRBV7-9 with TRBJ1-1; D gene uncertain. Germline CDR1 is SEHNR and CDR2 is FQNEAQ (reference sequence). The CDR3 contains 12 residues. The V end lost 5 bases, the J end lost 11 bases, and 15 bases lay between the germline ends.

V and J are TRBV30 and TRBJ2-3; a weak D match, TRBD2 (5 bases). The V end was cut by 1 base, the J end by 8 bases, with 7 bases between. The CDR3 runs 11 residues. The germline gives CDR1 GTSNPN, CDR2 SVGIG (reference sequence). The CDR3 loop reads CAWSGRVTQYF. The CDR3 DNA follows: TGTGCCTGGAGTGGGCGGGTTACGCAGTATTTT.